This passage covers 20 T cell receptor beta chains from one sample sequenced in a study of regulatory T cells in long-lasting Graves disease. Time point reported: newly diagnosed GD, antithyroid drugs for less than 3 months. There was RNA extracted from PBMCs, and the TCR library was made from it. Relying on iRepertoire HTBI primers and Arm-PCR of CDR3 regions, the team built TCR beta libraries. TCRdb redid the calling of the multiplex PCR reads with MiXCR, one entry per CDR3 protein. The data hold about 540,000 distinct CDR3 sequences, with roughly 12% observed a single time. These data were likewise used in another study, on T cells in Graves' hyperthyroidism and ophthalmopathy.

The source material was peripheral blood mononuclear cells (PBMCs), sampled at new diagnosis, from a patient treated with antithyroid drugs. The receptor source for this set is a man younger than 40 with Graves disease.

The rearrangement uses TRBV6-1 and TRBJ2-2; 9 bases map to TRBD1. This CDR3 comprises 14 residues. V was clipped by 4 bases and J by 9 bases; unmatched bases: 6. Per germline, CDR1 MNHNS and CDR2 SASEGT. CDR3 DNA sequence: TGTGCCAGCAGTGTACGACAGGGGGTCCGGGAGCTGTTTTTT. Translating gives CASSVRQGVRELFF.

This clonotype has at least ten counts. The J gene is TRBJ2-2, the V gene TRBV27; D uncertain. This CDR3 has 15 residues. Between the trimmed V and J ends, which lost 6 bases and 1 base, there was a span of 12 bases. CDR1 is MNHEY and CDR2 is SMNVEV in the germline V gene (reference sequence). For the CDR3, the DNA is TGTGCCAGCAGACGGACGGTTCTGAACACCGGGGAGCTGTTTTTT. It translates to CASRRTVLNTGELFF.

This clonotype was seen a handful of times. The rearrangement links TRBV7-2 to TRBJ1-5; D is unclear. V was shortened by 2 bases and J by 5 bases, with 7 bases between the two germline ends. The CDR3 extends over 13 amino acids. CDR1 is SGHTA, CDR2 FQGNSA, per germline. The CDR3 nucleotides read TGTGCCAGCAGCTTAACAGACCATCAGCCCCAGCATTTT. Translation gives CASSLTDHQPQHF.

This clonotype was counted many times. This sequence joins TRBV2 and TRBJ1-1, with a tentative D call TRBD1 (6 bases). The germline V and J ends were trimmed by 1 base and 5 bases, with 26 bases remaining between them. Germline V gives CDR1 SNHLY, CDR2 FYNNEI. CDR3 length: 19 amino acids. The CDR3 coding sequence is TGTGCCAGCAGTGAAGACCCAGGGTGGTACGGGGGCGCGGCTACTGAAGCTTTCTTT. Translated, it gives CASSEDPGWYGGAATEAFF.

This clonotype was counted many times. This chain joins TRBV11-2 and TRBJ2-3; possible D gene TRBD2, 6 bases. Trimming removed 2 bases from V and 4 bases from J, with 13 bases in between. This CDR3 region has 15 residues. Germline CDR1 and CDR2: SGHAT and FQNNGV. The CDR3 region is CASSLWTGEADTQYF. Written as DNA, the CDR3 is TGTGCCAGCAGCTTATGGACTGGGGAGGCAGATACGCAGTATTTT.

This clonotype was recorded many times. The chain joins TRBV12-3 or TRBV12-4 to TRBJ1-1, with a tentative D call TRBD1 (6 bases). This CDR3 has 12 residues. The V and J ends lost 7 bases and 3 bases respectively, with 9 bases between them. CDR3 sequence: CASNRDDTEAFF. Here the CDR3 DNA reads TGTGCCAGCAACAGGGACGACACTGAAGCTTTCTTT.

This clonotype is a singleton in its sample. The gene calls are TRBV20-1 and TRBJ1-2; no clear D. Germline-derived CDR1 and CDR2 are DFQATT and SNEGSKA (reference sequence). The ends were cut back, 0 bases at V and 4 bases at J, with 9 bases in the middle. This CDR3 is 13 amino acids long. The CDR3 sequence: CSARDGRLYGYTF. Here the CDR3 DNA reads TGCAGTGCTAGAGATGGACGGCTCTATGGCTACACCTTC.

This clonotype was counted ten times or more. This CDR3 is CASSFLAGGQETQYF. DNA of the CDR3: TGTGCCAGCAGCTTCCTAGCGGGGGGCCAAGAGACCCAGTACTTC. V and J are TRBV7-9 and TRBJ2-5; TRBD2 aligns across 11 bases. This CDR3 is 15 amino acids long. The V gene end was trimmed by 3 bases and the J gene end by 1 base; junction bases not matched to a gene: 1. Germline V CDR1 and CDR2: SEHNR, FQNEAQ (reference sequence).

This clonotype has ten or more counts. The J gene is TRBJ1-2, the V gene TRBV5-1; D unclear. V was pared by 0 bases and J by 4 bases, with 13 bases between. In germline, CDR1 is SGHRS, CDR2 YFSETQ. This CDR3 has 15 amino acids. This CDR3 reads CASSLDGTESYGYTF. CDR3 bases: TGCGCCAGCAGCTTGGACGGCACCGAATCCTATGGCTACACCTTC.

This rearrangement joins TRBV5-1 to TRBJ2-2; no clear D. The V and J ends lost 3 bases and 6 bases respectively, with 9 bases between them. The CDR3 is 13 residues long. CDR1 is SGHRS, CDR2 YFSETQ, per germline. The CDR3: CASSSPWAGELFF. CDR3 nucleotides: TGCGCCAGCAGCTCACCTTGGGCCGGGGAGCTGTTTTTT.

This clonotype has more than one count but fewer than ten. The rearrangement joins TRBV10-2 to TRBJ2-1, with 8 nucleotides matching TRBD1. The CDR3 length is 14 residues. CDR1 and CDR2 from the germline V gene are WSHSY and SAAADI. The trim removed 3 bases at V and 8 bases at J, leaving 6 bases unmatched. The CDR3 loop is CASSDSDRVHEQFF. CDR3 coding DNA: TGCGCCAGCAGTGATTCGGACAGGGTCCATGAGCAGTTCTTC.

This clonotype was detected many times. The chain has TRBV10-3 and TRBJ1-2, with D unresolved. V was clipped by 3 bases and J by 10 bases, with 12 bases between them. From germline, CDR1 is ENHRY and CDR2 SYGVKD. The CDR3 is made up of 12 amino acids. DNA of the CDR3: TGTGCCATCAGTGATACGGCGTTGGACTACACCTTC. Amino acid sequence: CAISDTALDYTF.

For this clonotype: One base away lies a much larger clone, so this may be a sequencing read error. The chain recombines TRBV30 with TRBJ2-2, with no clear D. CDR1 and CDR2 (germline): GTSNPN, SVGIG (reference sequence). Trimming removed 8 bases at V and 6 bases at J, with 13 bases between. CDR3 length: 12 residues. As DNA, the CDR3 is TGTGCCCGGTCGAAAGGACCCGGGGAGCTGTTTTTT. Translated, it gives CARSKGPGELFF.

In its sample, this clonotype was seen many times. The chain links TRBV5-1 to TRBJ2-3; 8 positions match TRBD2. V dropped 2 bases and J dropped 5; count of bases not matched to a gene: 7. This CDR3 is built from 15 residues. Germline V gives CDR1 SGHRS, CDR2 YFSETQ. The CDR3 bases are TGCGCCAGCAGCTTAGCGGGAGAGTCTAGAGATACGCAGTATTTT. The encoded protein is CASSLAGESRDTQYF.

This clonotype occurred a few times. This chain links TRBV5-1 with TRBJ2-2; D possibly corresponds to TRBD1 (5 bases). Germline-derived CDR1 and CDR2 are SGHRS and YFSETQ. The V end lost 1 base, the J end lost 1 base, and 8 bases lay between the germline ends. The CDR3 loop spans 15 amino acids. The CDR3 is CASSLWGQNTGELFF. The CDR3, as DNA: TGCGCCAGCAGCTTGTGGGGCCAGAACACCGGGGAGCTGTTTTTT.

The CDR3 loop reads CSASELLTPSGRTTGTDTQYF. In DNA form, the CDR3 reads TGCAGTGCTAGTGAGCTTCTAACTCCGAGCGGGAGGACCACCGGCACAGATACGCAGTATTTT. This rearrangement joins TRBV20-1 to TRBJ2-3; 9 positions agree with TRBD2. Trimming took 3 bases from V and 1 from J; bases not matched to a gene: 23. Germline CDR1 DFQATT, CDR2 SNEGSKA (reference sequence). CDR3 size: 21 residues.

This clonotype has ten or more counts. This chain uses TRBV7-2 with TRBJ2-3, with 13 positions matching TRBD2. The CDR3 covers 16 residues. The J segment lost 5 bases and the V segment lost 6 bases, leaving 8 bases of the junction unmatched. The V gene's germline CDR1 is SGHTA and CDR2 FQGNSA. CDR3 DNA sequence: TGTGCCAGCAGGATCGGGACTAGCGGGATGGTAGATACGCAGTATTTT. Translated: CASRIGTSGMVDTQYF.

This clonotype came up many times. The chain couples TRBV13 to TRBJ2-7, with a possible D match to TRBD1 (6 bases). Trimming removed 3 bases at V and 0 bases at J, with 9 bases between. This CDR3 region has 14 residues. In germline, CDR1 is PRHDT, CDR2 FYEKMQ (reference sequence). CDR3 region: CASSFQDSSYEQYF. In DNA form, the CDR3 reads TGTGCCAGCAGCTTCCAGGACAGCTCCTACGAGCAGTACTTC.

The sample holds a few counts of this clonotype. V gene TRBV15 combines with J gene TRBJ2-6; D uncertain. Trimming took 5 bases from V and 1 from J, leaving 12 bases between them. This CDR3 has 16 amino acids. Germline values: CDR1 LNHNV, CDR2 YYDKDF (reference sequence). CDR3 sequence reads: CATSDPIGSGANVLTF. CDR3 nucleotide sequence: TGTGCCACCAGCGATCCTATAGGTTCTGGGGCCAACGTCCTGACTTTC.

V and J are TRBV3-1 and TRBJ2-7, with 9 bases that match TRBD2. Germline V CDR1 and CDR2: LGHDT, YNNKEL (reference sequence). The CDR3 extends over 18 amino acids. V dropped 1 base and J dropped 2; count of bases not matched to a gene: 12. CDR3 protein: CASSQVNPSSGNTYEQYF. CDR3 sequence (DNA): TGTGCCAGCAGCCAAGTGAATCCCTCTAGCGGGAACACCTACGAGCAGTACTTC.